This T cell receptor (beta chain) was documented in a study of cytomegalovirus exposure and HLA in healthy donors. Study-wide points: A cluster of highly shared sequence variants was likely a sequencing artifact.

13 Jbeta primers and 60 Vbeta primers were used for the PCR. Libraries were prepared by immunoSEQ multiplex PCR; TCRdb keeps only in-frame clonotypes and omits some of them. The table has approximately 150,000 clones, more than 70% seen once. CDR1 is LNHDA and CDR2 is SQIVND in the germline V gene (reference sequence). Unmatched junction bases numbered 4, after V lost 4 bases and J lost 2 bases. CDR3 length: 15 amino acids. Turning to this clone: Its antigen is not identified.

This clonotype was sampled from a male donor in good health and CMV-seronegative. Sequencing was carried out using PBMCs. The chain joins TRBV19 to TRBJ2-3; 9 bases are a match to TRBD2. Here the CDR3 reads CASSTRTSVTDTQYF. DNA for the CDR3: TGTGCCAGTAGTACCCGGACTAGCGTCACAGATACGCAGTATTTT.